The 24 T cell receptor beta chains below all came from one sample that was sequenced in a study of CD8 T cells in Susac syndrome. A quantity of about 0.45 to 1 ug RNA underwent reverse transcription using random hexamers. TCRdb used MiXCR to reprocess the immunoSEQ multiplex PCR reads, holding one entry per CDR3 protein. The table lists 250,000 to 350,000 distinct CDR3 sequences, roughly 84% of them singletons, with 0.095% to 0.14% in the top ten. Source material: CD8+ T cells from PBMCs. These receptors came from a human donor with multiple sclerosis.

The chain uses TRBV27 and TRBJ2-7; TRBD2 agrees at 7 bases. Per the germline V gene, CDR1 is MNHEY and CDR2 is SMNVEV (reference sequence). This CDR3 has 14 amino acids. After removal of 3 bases from V and 7 bases from J, the junction contained 9 bases not matched to a gene. The CDR3 here is CASSFKRGLVEQYF. CDR3 nucleotides: TGTGCCAGCAGTTTCAAGCGGGGCCTGGTGGAGCAGTACTTC.

The chain has TRBV27 and TRBJ2-1; possibly TRBD2 for D (6 bases). CDR3 length: 13 amino acids. V was clipped by 6 bases and J by 7 bases, with 13 bases between them. Germline loops: CDR1 MNHEY, CDR2 SMNVEV (reference sequence). The CDR3 here is CASSFGDSNEQFF. The CDR3 region has the DNA TGTGCCAGCAGCTTTGGGGACTCTAATGAGCAGTTCTTC.

The chain combines TRBV25-1 with TRBJ2-5, with D perhaps TRBD1 (5 bases). Trimming took off 0 bases at V and 7 bases at J, with 18 bases between the two ends. CDR3 size: 16 residues. Germline V gene lookup returns CDR1 MGHDK and CDR2 SYGVNS. This CDR3 reads CASSEYGAGGKWTQYF. The CDR3 nucleotides read TGTGCCAGCAGTGAATATGGGGCAGGTGGTAAATGGACCCAGTACTTC. Full variable domain (missing parts from reference TRBV25-1 and TRBJ2-5): EADIYQTPRYLVIGTGKKITLECSQTMGHDKMYWYQQDPGMELHLIHYSYGVNSTEKGDLSSESTVSRIRTEHFPLTLESARPSHTSQYLCASSEYGAGGKWTQYFGPGTRLLVL.

This sequence joins TRBV29-1 and TRBJ2-5; 7 nucleotides agree with TRBD2. The DNA end lines up better with TRBJ2-7; the J call may be wrong. From germline, CDR1 is SQVTM and CDR2 ANQGSEA. The CDR3 sequence is 14 residues long. CDR3 sequence reads: CSVEGGEGVDEQYF. CDR3 coding DNA: TGCAGCGTTGAGGGTGGGGAGGGAGTAGACGAGCAGTACTTC.

The chain uses TRBV19 and TRBJ2-1; TRBD2 matches 8 bases. Germline CDR1 LNHDA, CDR2 SQIVND (reference sequence). This CDR3 is built from 13 residues. With V trimmed by 3 bases and J by 9 bases, 4 bases remained unmatched. CDR3 in DNA: TGTGCCAGTAGTATCCGGGGGGGTGTTGAGCAGTTCTTC. It specifies CASSIRGGVEQFF.

This clonotype was seen just once. V is TRBV27 and J is TRBJ1-5; no reliable D call. Trimming took 2 bases from V and 3 from J, leaving 20 bases between them. The germline CDR1 and CDR2 sequences are MNHEY and SMNVEV (reference sequence). The CDR3 loop spans 18 amino acids. The CDR3 sequence is CASSLRFSPTRPNQPQHF. As DNA, the CDR3 is TGTGCCAGCAGTTTACGTTTTTCCCCAACGAGGCCCAATCAGCCCCAGCATTTT.

The genes are TRBV6-5 and TRBJ2-5; 7 nucleotides match TRBD1. Per the germline V gene, CDR1 is MNHEY and CDR2 is SVGAGI. With 4 bases clipped from V and 5 bases from J, the junction kept 4 bases outside the gene matches. CDR3 length equals 13 residues. CDR3 residues: CASSWDSLETQYF. In DNA, the CDR3 is TGTGCCAGCAGTTGGGACAGTCTGGAGACCCAGTACTTC.

The genes are TRBV27 and TRBJ2-5; D possibly corresponds to TRBD2 (6 bases). This CDR3 has 13 residues. CDR1 is MNHEY and CDR2 is SMNVEV in the germline V gene (reference sequence). Trimming left V 7 bases short and J 7 bases short, with 16 bases between. DNA for the CDR3: TGTGCCAGCAACCCCCTGGGGGGTGGGACCCAGTACTTC. Residues: CASNPLGGGTQYF.

The CDR3 reads CASSPAGGTFHEQYF. The CDR3 DNA is TGTGCCAGCTCACCGGCGGGTGGTACGTTCCACGAGCAGTACTTC. V usage is TRBV18 and J usage is TRBJ2-7, with D possibly being TRBD2 (5 bases). From germline, CDR1 is KGHSH and CDR2 LQKENI. The CDR3 extends over 15 amino acids. The V and J ends lost 3 bases and 5 bases respectively, with 17 bases between them.

This chain links TRBV7-9 with TRBJ2-1; 9 positions agree with TRBD2. The V gene's germline CDR1 is SEHNR and CDR2 FQNEAQ (reference sequence). The trim removed 6 bases at V and 7 bases at J, leaving 10 bases unmatched. This CDR3 contains 15 residues. This chain's CDR3 is CASSPIAGEANEQFF. CDR3 sequence (DNA): TGTGCCAGCAGTCCTATAGCGGGAGAAGCGAATGAGCAGTTCTTC.

The chain is built from TRBV20-1 and TRBJ1-2; D perhaps matches TRBD1 (5 bases). Germline-derived CDR1 and CDR2 are DFQATT and SNEGSKA (reference sequence). The CDR3 sequence is 15 residues long. The V end was cut by 4 bases, the J end by 4 bases, with 19 bases between. CDR3 coding DNA: TGCAGTGCTACCGGAGGGGAGCCCATTTCCTATGGCTACACCTTC. Its protein is CSATGGEPISYGYTF.

J is TRBJ1-1 and V is TRBV7-9; no definite D call. The V gene's germline CDR1 is SEHNR and CDR2 FQNEAQ (reference sequence). The V end was cut by 7 bases, the J end by 5 bases, with 11 bases between. The CDR3 loop spans 12 amino acids. The CDR3 DNA is TGTGCCAGCATCGCCGTTCAGACTGAAGCTTTCTTT. Protein product: CASIAVQTEAFF.

The genes are TRBV12-3 or TRBV12-4 and TRBJ2-1; possible D gene TRBD1, 5 bases. This CDR3 is 14 amino acids long. The germline V and J ends were trimmed by 7 bases and 0 bases, with 10 bases remaining between them. The CDR3 spells CASTQTGSYNEQFF. The DNA for the CDR3 is TGTGCCAGCACTCAAACAGGCTCCTACAATGAGCAGTTCTTC.

The gene calls are TRBV12-3 or TRBV12-4 and TRBJ1-1, with D perhaps matching TRBD1 (5 bases). This CDR3 has 14 amino acids. Trimming pared 6 bases from V and 4 bases from J, leaving 15 bases between. In nucleotides, the CDR3 is TGTGCCAGCAGCTCCCGGGGGGGAAGCACTGAAGCTTTCTTT. It codes for CASSSRGGSTEAFF.

This chain links TRBV28 with TRBJ2-7; possibly TRBD1 or TRBD2 for D (5 bases each). This CDR3 region has 17 residues. Per the germline V gene, CDR1 is MDHEN and CDR2 is SYDVKM. V was cut by 5 bases and J by 4 bases, with 24 bases left in between. CDR3 DNA: TGTGCCAGCAGTCCCCAGTCCATTCCGGGACGGAAATACGAGCAGTACTTC. It yields the protein CASSPQSIPGRKYEQYF.

The V and J genes are TRBV5-1 and TRBJ2-1; TRBD2 agrees at 8 bases. Trimming cost V 4 bases and J 3 bases; bases outside gene matches: 12. This CDR3 is 17 amino acids long. Per germline, CDR1 SGHRS and CDR2 YFSETQ. CDR3 DNA sequence: TGCGCCAGCAGCCAGCCGTCTGGGCGGGAGGACTACAATGAGCAGTTCTTC. Translation: CASSQPSGREDYNEQFF.

CDR3 protein: CASSSLSGTGAFVNYGYTF. The DNA for the CDR3 is TGTGCCAGCAGTTCTCTATCCGGGACAGGCGCCTTCGTTAACTATGGCTACACCTTC. The gene calls are TRBV27 and TRBJ1-2; 8 bases map to TRBD1. The CDR3 is 19 residues long. V lost 4 bases and J lost 1; bases outside the gene matches: 17. Germline V gene data show CDR1 as MNHEY and CDR2 as SMNVEV (reference sequence).

This chain links TRBV20-1 with TRBJ1-2; D unclear. Germline V lookup: CDR1 DFQATT, CDR2 SNEGSKA (reference sequence). Trimming took off 3 bases at V and 8 bases at J, with 10 bases between the two ends. This CDR3 has 11 amino acids. Written as DNA, the CDR3 is TGCAGTGCTAGGCTCGGCGAGGGCTACACCTTC. Translated, it gives CSARLGEGYTF.

V usage is TRBV9 and J usage is TRBJ2-3; D is tentatively TRBD1 or TRBD2 (5 bases each). From germline, CDR1 is SGDLS and CDR2 YYNGEE. The V end lost 3 bases, the J end lost 4 bases, and 12 bases lay between the germline ends. This CDR3 region has 14 residues. DNA of the CDR3: TGTGCCAGCAGCGATCAAGGGGACGCAGATACGCAGTATTTT. Translating it yields CASSDQGDADTQYF.

The chain has TRBV30 and TRBJ2-2, with 8 bases fitting TRBD2. CDR1 is GTSNPN and CDR2 is SVGIG in the germline V gene (reference sequence). The length of the CDR3 is 17 residues. V dropped 0 bases and J dropped 1; count of bases not matched to a gene: 7. CDR3: CAWSVRGGGRNTGELFF. As DNA, the CDR3 is TGTGCCTGGAGTGTACGGGGGGGTGGGAGGAACACCGGGGAGCTGTTTTTT.

The J gene is TRBJ2-3, the V gene TRBV27; 12 bases are a match to TRBD2. Looked up from germline, CDR1 is MNHEY and CDR2 is SMNVEV (reference sequence). V gave up 5 bases and J gave up 4 bases; unmatched junction bases: 4. The CDR3 contains 15 residues. The DNA for the CDR3 is TGTGCCAGCAGTCCATCTAGCGGGAGGGCAGATACGCAGTATTTT. Its translation is CASSPSSGRADTQYF.

The V gene is TRBV28, the J gene TRBJ2-5; 9 nucleotides align to TRBD2. Germline V gene sequence: CDR1 MDHEN, CDR2 SYDVKM. The CDR3 extends over 14 amino acids. V lost 10 bases to trimming and J lost 4 bases; unmatched junction nucleotides: 10. The CDR3 loop is CATTRRGRVETQYF. The CDR3 region has the DNA TGTGCCACTACGAGACGCGGGAGGGTAGAGACCCAGTACTTC.

This chain uses TRBV7-9 with TRBJ2-2, with 7 bases matching TRBD1. The germline V gene encodes CDR1 SEHNR and CDR2 FQNEAQ (reference sequence). Trimming cost V 7 bases and J 0 bases; bases outside gene matches: 5. This CDR3 is built from 15 residues. The CDR3 DNA follows: TGTGCCAGCACCCCGGGGACAGCGAACACCGGGGAGCTGTTTTTT. Residues: CASTPGTANTGELFF.

The chain carries TRBV27 and TRBJ1-4; no firm D call. In germline, CDR1 is MNHEY, CDR2 SMNVEV (reference sequence). This CDR3 has 17 residues. The V end was cut by 3 bases, the J end by 1 base, with 15 bases between. CDR3 in DNA: TGTGCCAGCAGTTTTGTTGCGATAGGAGGAACTAATGAAAAACTGTTTTTT. Encoded protein: CASSFVAIGGTNEKLFF.